A selection of T cell receptor beta chains follows, all from one sample in a study of blood T cell repertoires in COVID-19. The assay was immunoSEQ multiplex PCR, and TCRdb's table has in-frame clones only and misses some. The sample has about 99,000 clones, 84% seen once. Input material: peripheral blood. The source is a man between 65 and 85 years old with active or convalescent COVID-19. CDR3s include the opening cysteine and the closing phenylalanine or tryptophan. A D gene is named only where the DNA matches it firmly. For some rows the clone size is stated as once, few or many, or as a class when expanded; others skip it.

length	V	J	D	size	DNA	CDR3
16	TRBV7-9	TRBJ2-2	NA	NA	TGTGCCAGCAGCTTAGCACTCCTCTCCCCCGTGGGGGAGCTGTTTTTT	CASSLALLSPVGELFF
16	TRBV7-3	TRBJ2-1	TRBD2	few	TGTGCCAGCAGCCTCCAGCGGGGTAGCTCCTACAATGAGCAGTTCTTC	CASSLQRGSSYNEQFF
13	TRBV9	TRBJ1-1	TRBD1	NA	TGTGCCAGCAGTCGACAGGGGGCGGCGGGAGCTTTCTTT	CASSRQGAAGAFF
13	TRBV30	TRBJ1-1	NA	NA	TGTGCCTGGAGTAAGAGGGAGAACACTGAAGCTTTCTTT	CAWSKRENTEAFF
18	TRBV5-1	TRBJ2-6	NA	NA	TGCGCCAGCAGCTTGGAGCCGCGGAGCCCCTCTGGGGCCAACGTCCTGACTTTC	CASSLEPRSPSGANVLTF
11	TRBV30	TRBJ2-1	NA	NA	TGTGCCACCAAGTCTCAGTACGAGCAGTTCTTC	CATKSQYEQFF
16	TRBV2	TRBJ1-6	TRBD1	few	TGTGCCAGCAGACTGGGACAGGGAACCTATAATTCACCCCTCCACTTT	CASRLGQGTYNSPLHF
14	TRBV6-6	TRBJ1-2	TRBD1	few	TGTGCCAGCAGTTATTCCGGGACAGACTATGGCTACACCTTC	CASSYSGTDYGYTF
13	TRBV5-1	TRBJ1-5	NA	NA	TGCGCCAGCAGCCCCGGGAGCAATCAGCCCCAGCATTTT	CASSPGSNQPQHF
17	TRBV7-9	TRBJ1-5	NA	NA	TGTGCCAGCAGCTTAGGGTCCGGAGGGGATGGCAATCAGCCCCAGCATTTT	CASSLGSGGDGNQPQHF
16	TRBV7-9	TRBJ1-1	TRBD1	NA	TGTGCCAGCAGCCCAGACAGGGATATAATGAACACTGAAGCTTTCTTT	CASSPDRDIMNTEAFF
14	TRBV28	TRBJ2-5	TRBD1	few	TGTGCCAGCAGTCAACCGGGACAGCAGGGGACCCAGTACTTC	CASSQPGQQGTQYF
15	TRBV7-2	TRBJ2-3	NA	NA	TGTGCCAGCAGCTCCTGGGGGCAAAGCACAGATACGCAGTATTTT	CASSSWGQSTDTQYF
16	TRBV13	TRBJ1-4	NA	NA	TGTGCCAGCAGCCTTAGGAGAGGCGGGGGAGGTGAAAAACTGTTTTTT	CASSLRRGGGGEKLFF
18	TRBV9	TRBJ2-6	TRBD1	NA	TGTGCCAGCAGCGCCCCGGACAGGGGGATGACTGGGGCCAACGTCCTGACTTTC	CASSAPDRGMTGANVLTF
16	TRBV6-2/TRBV6-3	TRBJ1-5	TRBD1	NA	TGTGCCAGCAGCCGAGGGACAGGGGGATTTAATCAGCCCCAGCATTTT	CASSRGTGGFNQPQHF
14	TRBV5-1	TRBJ2-7	TRBD1	NA	TGCGCCAGCAGCCCGACAGGGAGCTCCTACGAGCAGTACTTC	CASSPTGSSYEQYF
16	TRBV3-1/TRBV3-2	TRBJ1-6	NA	NA	TGTGCCAGCAGCGGATCTTGGAGGGGTTATAATTCACCCCTCCACTTT	CASSGSWRGYNSPLHF
14	TRBV9	TRBJ2-7	NA	once	TGTGCCAGCAGCGTAACCGAGAGGCCCTACGAGCAGTACTTC	CASSVTERPYEQYF
16	TRBV7-2	TRBJ2-2	NA	NA	TGTGCCAGCAGCTTATTTAGCGCCGCGAACACCGGGGAGCTGTTTTTT	CASSLFSAANTGELFF
13	TRBV28	TRBJ1-4	NA	once	TGTGCCAGCAGCTTTAGGGGAATTGAAAAACTGTTTTTT	CASSFRGIEKLFF
18	TRBV7-8	TRBJ2-3	TRBD2	NA	TGTGCCAGCAGCCCCCGAGCTAGCGGGGTAGTAAACACAGATACGCAGTATTTT	CASSPRASGVVNTDTQYF
14	TRBV6-1	TRBJ1-2	NA	NA	TGTGCCAGCAGTGAAGCGTCCCAGAACTATGGCTACACCTTC	CASSEASQNYGYTF
17	TRBV19	TRBJ1-2	TRBD1	NA	TGTGCCAGTAGTTTACTCTGGACAGGGGCGCAGGACTATGGCTACACCTTC	CASSLLWTGAQDYGYTF
15	TRBV2	TRBJ1-5	NA	NA	TGTGCCAGCAACACCCCCGATAGCAGCAATCAGCCCCAGCATTTT	CASNTPDSSNQPQHF
14	TRBV6-5	TRBJ2-7	NA	NA	TGTGCCAGCAGCCTTACTGGAGGCTCCTACGAGCAGTACTTC	CASSLTGGSYEQYF
17	TRBV2	TRBJ2-2	TRBD2	NA	TGTGCCAGCAGAAGAGTAGCGGGGGGGCGTAACACCGGGGAGCTGTTTTTT	CASRRVAGGRNTGELFF